Listed below are T cell receptor beta chains from one sample, sequenced in a study of PD-L1 blockade in urothelial cancer. Generated by immunoSEQ multiplex PCR, the TCRdb table keeps only in-frame clones and is missing some. The data contain 41,000 or so clones, around 83% of them singletons. Sequences were derived from PBMCs, sampled around atezolizumab (anti-PD-L1) treatment. Receptors originate from a man aged 70 or older with urothelial cancer. Both conserved end residues are part of each CDR3. The order of the fields is V gene, clone size, D gene, J gene, CDR3 DNA, CDR3 protein. D genes are given only for firm matches. Expanded clones get a size class; other rows say once, few or many, or leave the size out.

v_gene: TRBV29-1; abundance: NA; d_gene: TRBD1; j_gene: TRBJ1-2; CDR3nt: TGCAGCGTTGACAGGGGGCACGGTGGCTACACCTTC; CDR3aa: CSVDRGHGGYTF
v_gene: TRBV4-1; abundance: NA; d_gene: NA; j_gene: TRBJ2-3; CDR3nt: TGCGCCAGCAGCCGTGGACAGCTGGGCAGCACAGATACGCAGTATTTT; CDR3aa: CASSRGQLGSTDTQYF
v_gene: TRBV5-4; abundance: NA; d_gene: NA; j_gene: TRBJ1-2; CDR3nt: TGTGCCAGCAGCTTGCAGGGGTATGGCTACACCTTC; CDR3aa: CASSLQGYGYTF
v_gene: TRBV5-1; abundance: NA; d_gene: NA; j_gene: TRBJ2-7; CDR3nt: TGCGCCAGCAGCTTGATTGGCCCGAACAGCCCCTACGAGCAGTACTTC; CDR3aa: CASSLIGPNSPYEQYF
v_gene: TRBV29-1; abundance: NA; d_gene: TRBD1; j_gene: TRBJ1-1; CDR3nt: TGCAGCGTTGCAATGACAGGGGAAGCTTTCTTT; CDR3aa: CSVAMTGEAFF
v_gene: TRBV18; abundance: NA; d_gene: NA; j_gene: TRBJ2-3; CDR3nt: TGTGCCAGCTCACCCTGGAGGAGCGATACGCAGTATTTT; CDR3aa: CASSPWRSDTQYF
v_gene: TRBV2; abundance: NA; d_gene: TRBD1; j_gene: TRBJ2-7; CDR3nt: TGTGCCAGCAGGAGGACAGGCTGGGCCTACGAGCAGTACTTC; CDR3aa: CASRRTGWAYEQYF
v_gene: TRBV7-6; abundance: NA; d_gene: NA; j_gene: TRBJ2-2; CDR3nt: TGTGCCAGCCGGGGGCAGGGGGACACCGGGGAGCTGTTTTTT; CDR3aa: CASRGQGDTGELFF
v_gene: TRBV9; abundance: NA; d_gene: TRBD2; j_gene: TRBJ2-3; CDR3nt: TGTGCCAGCAGCGTAGATTTGGTGGGTGTAGCGGGGACCCCGGATACGCAGTATTTT; CDR3aa: CASSVDLVGVAGTPDTQYF
v_gene: TRBV7-2; abundance: NA; d_gene: NA; j_gene: TRBJ2-7; CDR3nt: TGTGCCAGCAGCTACCGCCGGGACAACCCCTACGAGCAGTACTTC; CDR3aa: CASSYRRDNPYEQYF
v_gene: TRBV30; abundance: NA; d_gene: NA; j_gene: TRBJ1-3; CDR3nt: TGTGCCGGGGGTGGACTGTTTAACTCTGGAAACACCATATATTTT; CDR3aa: CAGGGLFNSGNTIYF
v_gene: TRBV19; abundance: once; d_gene: NA; j_gene: TRBJ1-5; CDR3nt: TGTGCCAGTAGTATTGGACATAGCAATCAGCCCCAGCATTTT; CDR3aa: CASSIGHSNQPQHF
v_gene: TRBV11-2; abundance: NA; d_gene: NA; j_gene: TRBJ2-7; CDR3nt: TGTGCCAGCACCATCAGGGGCGAGCAGTACTTC; CDR3aa: CASTIRGEQYF
v_gene: TRBV19; abundance: NA; d_gene: TRBD1; j_gene: TRBJ1-5; CDR3nt: TGTGCCAGTAGTACAGGGGGCGTCTATCAGCCCCAGCATTTT; CDR3aa: CASSTGGVYQPQHF
v_gene: TRBV5-1; abundance: NA; d_gene: TRBD1; j_gene: TRBJ2-7; CDR3nt: TGCGCCAGCAGCTTGGTCGGGACAGACTACGAGCAGTACTTC; CDR3aa: CASSLVGTDYEQYF
v_gene: TRBV25-1; abundance: once; d_gene: TRBD2; j_gene: TRBJ2-3; CDR3nt: TGTGCCAGCAGTGATGTAGCGGGAACTAGCACAGATACGCAGTATTTT; CDR3aa: CASSDVAGTSTDTQYF
v_gene: TRBV4-1; abundance: NA; d_gene: NA; j_gene: TRBJ2-5; CDR3nt: TGCGCCAGCAGCCTACTTCTGGAGGGAAGGAGATCCAAGAATATCCAGTACTTC; CDR3aa: CASSLLLEGRRSKNIQYF
v_gene: TRBV30; abundance: NA; d_gene: TRBD1; j_gene: TRBJ2-2; CDR3nt: TGTGCCTGGAGTGTACGGACTTTGGGACAGGCGAACACCGGGGAGCTGTTTTTT; CDR3aa: CAWSVRTLGQANTGELFF
v_gene: TRBV18; abundance: NA; d_gene: TRBD2; j_gene: TRBJ2-7; CDR3nt: TGTGCCAGCTCACCAAGCACTAGCGGCTACGAGCAGTACTTC; CDR3aa: CASSPSTSGYEQYF